This entry is about one T cell receptor (beta chain). V was clipped by 0 bases and J by 5 bases; unmatched bases: 5. The CDR3 loop spans 17 amino acids. Per germline, CDR1 LGHDT and CDR2 YNNKEL (reference sequence). MiXCR was run by TCRdb on the 5' RACE reads, yielding one entry per CDR3 protein. The sample records 400,000 to 500,000 distinct CDR3 sequences, approximately 15% being singletons. The data were obtained in a study of identical twins. A further study also used this sample, focusing on yellow fever vaccine responses in identical twins.

Sequencing was performed on CD4+ T cells sorted from blood. The V call is TRBV3-1, the J call TRBJ2-3, with 13 positions matching TRBD2. This clonotype was sampled from a woman aged 18 to 35 in good health. This CDR3 reads CASSQELAGGPRDTQYF. In DNA, the CDR3 is TGTGCCAGCAGCCAAGAACTAGCGGGGGGGCCTAGAGATACGCAGTATTTT.